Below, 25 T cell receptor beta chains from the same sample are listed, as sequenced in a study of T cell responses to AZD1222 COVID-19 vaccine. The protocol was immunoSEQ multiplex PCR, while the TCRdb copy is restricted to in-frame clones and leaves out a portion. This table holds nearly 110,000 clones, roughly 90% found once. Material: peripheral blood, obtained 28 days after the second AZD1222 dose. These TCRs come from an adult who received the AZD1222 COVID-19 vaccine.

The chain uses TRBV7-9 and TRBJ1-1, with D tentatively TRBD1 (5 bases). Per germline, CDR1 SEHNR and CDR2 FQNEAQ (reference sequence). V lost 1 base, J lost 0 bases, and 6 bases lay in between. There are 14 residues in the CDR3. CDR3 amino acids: CASSLEGLNTEAFF. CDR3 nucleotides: TGTGCCAGCAGCTTAGAGGGGTTGAACACTGAAGCTTTCTTT. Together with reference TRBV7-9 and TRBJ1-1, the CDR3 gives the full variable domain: DTGVSQNPRHKITKRGQNVTFRCDPISEHNRLYWYRQTLGQGPEFLTYFQNEAQLEKSRLLSDRFSAERPKGSFSTLEIQRTEQGDSAMYLCASSLEGLNTEAFFGQGTRLTVV.

CDR3 sequence reads: CAWSGQATNEKLFF. In DNA, the CDR3 is TGTGCCTGGAGTGGACAAGCAACTAATGAAAAACTGTTTTTT. This chain uses TRBV30 with TRBJ1-4, with unresolved D. The CDR3 is 14 residues long. Germline CDR1 GTSNPN, CDR2 SVGIG (reference sequence). With 1 base removed from V and 0 bases from J, the gap between germline ends came to 6 bases.

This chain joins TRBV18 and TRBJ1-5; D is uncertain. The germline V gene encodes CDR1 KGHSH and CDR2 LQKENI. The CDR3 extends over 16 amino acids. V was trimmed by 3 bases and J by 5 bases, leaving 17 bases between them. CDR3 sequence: CASSPERRLTDQPQHF. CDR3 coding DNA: TGTGCCAGCTCACCGGAACGCAGACTCACGGATCAGCCCCAGCATTTT.

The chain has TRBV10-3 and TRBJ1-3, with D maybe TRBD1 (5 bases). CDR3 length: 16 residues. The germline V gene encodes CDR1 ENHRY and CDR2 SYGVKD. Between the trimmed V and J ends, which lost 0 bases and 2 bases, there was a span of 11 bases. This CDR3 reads CAISESEGTAGNTIYF. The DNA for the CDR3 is TGTGCCATCAGTGAGTCTGAGGGGACGGCTGGAAACACCATATATTTT.

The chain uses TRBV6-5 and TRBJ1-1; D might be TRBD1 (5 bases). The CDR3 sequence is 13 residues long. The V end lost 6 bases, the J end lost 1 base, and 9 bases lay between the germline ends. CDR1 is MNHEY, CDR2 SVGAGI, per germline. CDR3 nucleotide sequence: TGTGCCAGCAGGCGTACAGGGAACACTGAAGCTTTCTTT. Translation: CASRRTGNTEAFF.

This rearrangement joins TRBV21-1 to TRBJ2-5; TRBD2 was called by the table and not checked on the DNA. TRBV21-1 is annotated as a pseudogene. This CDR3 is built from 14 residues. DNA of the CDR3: TGTGCCAGCAGCCGTGGGGGGGGACGGGAGACCCAGTACTTC. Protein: CASSRGGGRETQYF.

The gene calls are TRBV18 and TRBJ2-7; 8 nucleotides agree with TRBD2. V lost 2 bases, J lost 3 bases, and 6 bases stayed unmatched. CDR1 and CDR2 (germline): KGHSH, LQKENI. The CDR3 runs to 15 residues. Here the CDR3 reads CASSPNSGSNYEQYF. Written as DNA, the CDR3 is TGTGCCAGCTCACCAAACAGCGGGAGTAACTACGAGCAGTACTTC.

The CDR3 here is CASSEGRDRAVNTEAFF. CDR3 DNA: TGTGCCAGCAGTGAAGGTAGGGACAGGGCCGTTAACACTGAAGCTTTCTTT. The rearrangement uses TRBV6-1 and TRBJ1-1; 9 bases line up with TRBD1. This CDR3 has 17 residues. Germline values: CDR1 MNHNS, CDR2 SASEGT. V dropped 1 base and J dropped 2; count of bases not matched to a gene: 8.

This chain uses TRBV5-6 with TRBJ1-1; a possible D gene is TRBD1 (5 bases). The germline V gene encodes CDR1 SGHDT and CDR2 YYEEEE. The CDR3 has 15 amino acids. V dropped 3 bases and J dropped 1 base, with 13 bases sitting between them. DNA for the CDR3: TGTGCCAGCAGCTGGGGGAGGGTGGCGAACACTGAAGCTTTCTTT. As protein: CASSWGRVANTEAFF.

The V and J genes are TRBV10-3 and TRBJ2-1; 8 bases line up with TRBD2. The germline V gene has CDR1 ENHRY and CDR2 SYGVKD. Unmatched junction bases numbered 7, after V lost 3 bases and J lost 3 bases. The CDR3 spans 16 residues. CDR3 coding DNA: TGTGCCATCAGTGAAGAGTTGACTAGCGTCTACAATGAGCAGTTCTTC. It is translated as CAISEELTSVYNEQFF.

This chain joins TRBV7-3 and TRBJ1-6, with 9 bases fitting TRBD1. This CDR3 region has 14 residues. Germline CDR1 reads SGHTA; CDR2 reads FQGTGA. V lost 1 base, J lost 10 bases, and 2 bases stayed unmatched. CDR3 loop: CASSLKQGASPLHF. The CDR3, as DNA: TGTGCCAGCAGCTTAAAACAGGGGGCCTCACCCCTCCACTTT.

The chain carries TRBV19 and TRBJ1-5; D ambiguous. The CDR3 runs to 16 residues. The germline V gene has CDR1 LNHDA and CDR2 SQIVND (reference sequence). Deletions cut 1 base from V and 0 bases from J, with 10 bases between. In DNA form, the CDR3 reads TGTGCCAGTAGTATAGTAGGCGGGGTTAGCAATCAGCCCCAGCATTTT. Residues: CASSIVGGVSNQPQHF.

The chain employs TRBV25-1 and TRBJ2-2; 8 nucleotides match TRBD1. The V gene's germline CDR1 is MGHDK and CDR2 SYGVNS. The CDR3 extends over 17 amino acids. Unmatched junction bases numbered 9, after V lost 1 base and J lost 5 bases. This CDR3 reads CASSEFFGTGGTGELFF. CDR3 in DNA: TGTGCCAGCAGTGAATTCTTCGGGACAGGAGGTACCGGGGAGCTGTTTTTT.

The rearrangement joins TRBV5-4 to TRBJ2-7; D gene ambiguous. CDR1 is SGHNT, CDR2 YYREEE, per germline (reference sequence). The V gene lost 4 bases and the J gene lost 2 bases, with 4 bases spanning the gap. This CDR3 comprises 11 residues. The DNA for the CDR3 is TGTGCCAGCAGCGGTCCCTACGAGCAGTACTTC. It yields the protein CASSGPYEQYF.

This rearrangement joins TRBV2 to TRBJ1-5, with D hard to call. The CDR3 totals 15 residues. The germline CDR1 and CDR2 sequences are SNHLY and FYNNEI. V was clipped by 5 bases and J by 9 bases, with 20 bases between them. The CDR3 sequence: CASSSGRGLLSPQHF. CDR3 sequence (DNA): TGTGCCAGCAGTTCGGGTCGGGGTTTGCTCTCGCCCCAGCATTTT.

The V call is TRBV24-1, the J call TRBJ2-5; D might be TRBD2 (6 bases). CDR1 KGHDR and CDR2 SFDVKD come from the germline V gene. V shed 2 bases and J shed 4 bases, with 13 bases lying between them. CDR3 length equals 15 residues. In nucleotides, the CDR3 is TGTGCCACCAGTGATTCCGGGAGAGTTCGAGAGACCCAGTACTTC. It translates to CATSDSGRVRETQYF.

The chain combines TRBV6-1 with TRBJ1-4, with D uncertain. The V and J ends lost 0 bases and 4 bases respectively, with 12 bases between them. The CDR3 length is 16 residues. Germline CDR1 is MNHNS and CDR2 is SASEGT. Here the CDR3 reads CASSEALSRNNEKLFF. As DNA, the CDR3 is TGTGCCAGCAGTGAAGCGCTTTCACGGAATAATGAAAAACTGTTTTTT.

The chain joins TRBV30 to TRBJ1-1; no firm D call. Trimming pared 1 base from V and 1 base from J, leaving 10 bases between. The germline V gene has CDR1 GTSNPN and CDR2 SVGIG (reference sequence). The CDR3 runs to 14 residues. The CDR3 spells CAWSDGTWNTEAFF. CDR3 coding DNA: TGTGCCTGGAGTGATGGCACCTGGAACACTGAAGCTTTCTTT.

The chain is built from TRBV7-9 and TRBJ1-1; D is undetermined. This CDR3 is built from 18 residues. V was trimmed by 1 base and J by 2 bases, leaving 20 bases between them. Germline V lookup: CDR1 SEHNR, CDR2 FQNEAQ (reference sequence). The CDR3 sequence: CASSLVGYSFVNNTEAFF. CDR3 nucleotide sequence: TGTGCCAGCAGCTTAGTAGGTTACAGTTTCGTGAACAACACTGAAGCTTTCTTT. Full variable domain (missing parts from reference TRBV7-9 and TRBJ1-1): DTGVSQNPRHKITKRGQNVTFRCDPISEHNRLYWYRQTLGQGPEFLTYFQNEAQLEKSRLLSDRFSAERPKGSFSTLEIQRTEQGDSAMYLCASSLVGYSFVNNTEAFFGQGTRLTVV.

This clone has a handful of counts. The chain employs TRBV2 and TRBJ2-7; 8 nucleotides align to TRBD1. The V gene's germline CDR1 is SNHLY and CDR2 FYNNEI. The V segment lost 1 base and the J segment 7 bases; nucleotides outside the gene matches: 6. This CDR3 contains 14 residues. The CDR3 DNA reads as TGTGCCAGCAGTGAAGAAGGGACAGGAGATGAGCAGTACTTC. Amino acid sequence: CASSEEGTGDEQYF.

The CDR3 bases are TGTGCCAGTAGATGGGGGGAGTACAATGAGCAGTTCTTC. Translation gives CASRWGEYNEQFF. J is TRBJ2-1 and V is TRBV19, with a possible D match to TRBD2 (6 bases). This CDR3 region has 13 residues. V was clipped by 6 bases and J by 4 bases, with 10 bases between them. Germline V CDR1 and CDR2: LNHDA, SQIVND (reference sequence).

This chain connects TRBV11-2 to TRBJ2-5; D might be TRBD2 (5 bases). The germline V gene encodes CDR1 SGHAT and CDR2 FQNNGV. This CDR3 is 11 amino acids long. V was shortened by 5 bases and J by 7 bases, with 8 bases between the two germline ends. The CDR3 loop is CASSPEGTQYF. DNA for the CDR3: TGTGCCAGCAGCCCTGAGGGGACCCAGTACTTC.

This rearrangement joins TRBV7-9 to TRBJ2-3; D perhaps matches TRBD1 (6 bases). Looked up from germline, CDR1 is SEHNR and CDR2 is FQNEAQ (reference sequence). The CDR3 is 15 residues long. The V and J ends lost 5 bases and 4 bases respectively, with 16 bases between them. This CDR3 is CASSNGTSQSDTQYF. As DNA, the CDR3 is TGTGCCAGCAGCAACGGGACATCTCAATCAGATACGCAGTATTTT.

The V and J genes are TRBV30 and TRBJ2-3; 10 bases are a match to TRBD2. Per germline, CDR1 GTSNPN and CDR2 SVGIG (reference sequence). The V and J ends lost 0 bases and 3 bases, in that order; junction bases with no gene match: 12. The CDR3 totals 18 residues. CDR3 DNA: TGTGCCTGGAGTGTACTATCCCTAGCGGGGGTTGGGACAGATACGCAGTATTTT. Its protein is CAWSVLSLAGVGTDTQYF. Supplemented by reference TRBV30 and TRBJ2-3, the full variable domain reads SQTIHQWPATLVQPVGSPLSLECTVEGTSNPNLYWYRQAAGRGLQLLFYSVGIGQISSEVPQNLSASRPQDRQFILSSKKLLLSDSGFYLCAWSVLSLAGVGTDTQYFGPGTRLTVL.

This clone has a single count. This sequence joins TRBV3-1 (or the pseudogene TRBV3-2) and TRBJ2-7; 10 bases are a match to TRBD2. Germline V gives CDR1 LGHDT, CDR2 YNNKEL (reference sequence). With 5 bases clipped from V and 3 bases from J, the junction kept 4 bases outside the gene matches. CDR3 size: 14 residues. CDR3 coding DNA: TGTGCCAGCAGCGATAGCGGGGGGAGCTACGAGCAGTACTTC. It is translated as CASSDSGGSYEQYF.